The sequence of this T cell receptor beta chain was determined in a study of T cell changes during pregnancy in multiple sclerosis. This clone showed up just a few times. The protocol was immunoSEQ multiplex PCR, while the TCRdb copy is restricted to in-frame clones and leaves out a portion. Among approximately 33,000 clones, 70% to 90% were seen once, and the ten largest hold around 0.77%. Specimen: CD4+ T cells from peripheral blood mononuclear cells, collected in the first trimester of pregnancy. This clonotype was sampled from a female donor in good health, enrolled as a control in a pregnancy study.

The CDR3 nucleotides are TGTGCCTGCGACAGGGGTAAAACTGAAGCTTTCTTT. This codes for CACDRGKTEAFF. The V gene is TRBV30, the J gene TRBJ1-1; 8 nucleotides align to TRBD1. This CDR3 contains 12 residues. The V gene's germline CDR1 is GTSNPN and CDR2 SVGIG (reference sequence). The trim removed 6 bases at V and 5 bases at J, leaving 5 bases unmatched.